These 30 T cell receptor beta chains were sequenced from one sample in a study of shared clonotypes between healthy human individuals. Repertoires were generated with immunoSEQ multiplex PCR, while TCRdb's copy carries only in-frame clones and drops some. Of around 2.1 million clones listed, 90% to 97% are singletons. The source material was naive CD4+ T cells sorted from blood. Regarding subset: CD45RA+ positively selected. Receptors originate from a man aged 18 to 29 in good health.

Concerning this clone: Distinct nucleotide sequences in the sample also encode this CDR3. CDR3 amino acids: CASSRDGNTEAFF. The CDR3 coding sequence is TGCGCCAGCAGTAGGGACGGGAACACTGAAGCTTTCTTT. The chain combines TRBV10-1 with TRBJ1-1; maybe TRBD1 (5 bases). The CDR3 totals 13 residues. CDR1 and CDR2 (germline): WNHNN, SYGVQD (reference sequence). Trimming removed 5 bases from V and 1 base from J, with 8 bases in between.

This sequence joins TRBV30 and TRBJ2-7, with TRBD2 as a possible D gene (6 bases). CDR1 GTSNPN and CDR2 SVGIG come from the germline V gene (reference sequence). Trimming pared 0 bases from V and 1 base from J, leaving 13 bases between. This CDR3 has 15 amino acids. CDR3 loop: CAWSVQTRGSYEQYF. In nucleotides, the CDR3 is TGTGCCTGGAGTGTACAGACTAGGGGTTCCTACGAGCAGTACTTC.

This rearrangement joins TRBV2 to TRBJ2-2; the D is unclear. The germline V gene encodes CDR1 SNHLY and CDR2 FYNNEI. Deletions cut 1 base from V and 8 bases from J, with 20 bases between. The CDR3 runs 17 residues. In nucleotides, the CDR3 is TGTGCCAGCAGTGAAGTCCAAGCCCTCTCCTATGCGGGGGAGCTGTTTTTT. Amino acids: CASSEVQALSYAGELFF.

To note about this clone: In the same sample, other DNA sequences code for this CDR3. The genes are TRBV5-1 and TRBJ2-5; D is ambiguous. This CDR3 comprises 13 residues. The germline V and J ends were trimmed by 1 base and 5 bases, with 9 bases remaining between them. Germline CDR1 and CDR2: SGHRS and YFSETQ. This CDR3 is CASSLRLGETQYF. The CDR3 bases are TGCGCCAGCAGCTTGCGCCTCGGGGAGACCCAGTACTTC.

The chain uses TRBV19 and TRBJ1-4; perhaps TRBD1 as D (6 bases). V lost 8 bases and J lost 7, with 17 bases in between. The CDR3 has 14 amino acids. CDR1 and CDR2 (germline): LNHDA, SQIVND (reference sequence). The CDR3 coding sequence is TGTGCCAGTCAGAGACAGGTTTCAGGTGAAAAACTGTTTTTT. Protein product: CASQRQVSGEKLFF.

This chain links TRBV7-2 with TRBJ2-4; D possibly uses TRBD1 or TRBD2 (5 bases each). V lost 5 bases, J lost 5 bases, and 19 bases lay in between. The CDR3 runs 16 residues. In germline, CDR1 is SGHTA, CDR2 FQGNSA. The CDR3 protein is CASSGAWGVGQNIQYF. CDR3 coding DNA: TGTGCCAGCAGCGGGGCGTGGGGAGTCGGCCAAAACATTCAGTACTTC.

This clone appeared once. The chain is built from TRBV28 and TRBJ2-7; D possibly corresponds to TRBD2 (5 bases). V gave up 6 bases and J gave up 2 bases, with 14 bases separating them. CDR1 is MDHEN, CDR2 SYDVKM, per germline. CDR3 size: 14 residues. The DNA for the CDR3 is TGTGCCAGCAGCCGCAGCGGCGGACCCTACGAGCAGTACTTC. It translates to CASSRSGGPYEQYF.

The rearrangement joins TRBV19 to TRBJ2-1; TRBD2 agrees at 13 bases. V lost 5 bases, J lost 9 bases, and 7 bases stayed unmatched. Germline lookup yields CDR1 LNHDA and CDR2 SQIVND (reference sequence). The CDR3 covers 15 residues. The CDR3 nucleotides read TGTGCCAGTAGTTCGGGACTAGCGGGAATCAGTGAGCAGTTCTTC. Protein sequence: CASSSGLAGISEQFF.

In its sample, this clone was seen once. V gene TRBV7-9 combines with J gene TRBJ2-2; the D gene is possibly TRBD2 (6 bases). Per germline, CDR1 SEHNR and CDR2 FQNEAQ (reference sequence). This CDR3 is 15 amino acids long. The V gene lost 6 bases and the J gene lost 6 bases, with 17 bases spanning the gap. The CDR3 sequence is CASRAGGVLPGELFF. The CDR3 DNA is TGTGCCAGCAGGGCGGGCGGGGTACTCCCCGGGGAGCTGTTTTTT.

The chain combines TRBV28 with TRBJ1-5; TRBD1 aligns across 7 bases. The V segment lost 2 bases and the J segment 6 bases; nucleotides outside the gene matches: 4. The CDR3 totals 14 residues. Germline V CDR1 and CDR2: MDHEN, SYDVKM. The CDR3 reads CASSLVTGTQPQHF. The CDR3 DNA reads TGTGCCAGCAGTTTAGTGACAGGGACTCAGCCCCAGCATTTT. Complete variable domain (other parts from reference TRBV28 and TRBJ1-5): DVKVTQSSRYLVKRTGEKVFLECVQDMDHENMFWYRQDPGLGLRLIYFSYDVKMKEKGDIPEGYSVSREKKERFSLILESASTNQTSMYLCASSLVTGTQPQHFGDGTRLSIL.

Concerning this clone: Other DNA sequences in the same sample also yield this CDR3. The rearrangement joins TRBV5-1 to TRBJ1-6; 7 nucleotides align to TRBD1. CDR3 length: 13 amino acids. Unmatched junction bases numbered 1, after V lost 0 bases and J lost 10 bases. The V gene's germline CDR1 is SGHRS and CDR2 YFSETQ. CDR3 loop: CASSLGQGSPLHF. In nucleotides, the CDR3 is TGCGCCAGCAGCTTGGGACAGGGATCACCCCTCCACTTT.

This chain links TRBV7-2 with TRBJ1-2; no definite D call. The CDR3 is 18 amino acids. V was pared by 5 bases and J by 7 bases, with 29 bases between. CDR1 is SGHTA, CDR2 FQGNSA, per germline. CDR3 protein: CASSPRLFRGRKVIGYTF. In nucleotides, the CDR3 is TGTGCCAGCAGCCCGCGCCTATTTCGAGGGAGAAAGGTCATTGGCTACACCTTC.

This chain links TRBV7-2 with TRBJ1-3, with D tentatively TRBD1 (6 bases). The CDR3 has 14 residues. V was pared by 0 bases and J by 8 bases, with 11 bases between. CDR1 and CDR2 (germline): SGHTA, FQGNSA. CDR3 in amino acids: CASSLAPPGDTIYF. The DNA of the CDR3 is TGTGCCAGCAGCTTAGCACCCCCAGGGGACACCATATATTTT.

In this sample, this clone turned up a few times. The identical CDR3 is also encoded by other nucleotide sequences in the sample. The V and J genes are TRBV5-1 and TRBJ1-6; 8 positions match TRBD1. Unmatched junction bases numbered 0, after V lost 0 bases and J lost 7 bases. The germline V gene encodes CDR1 SGHRS and CDR2 YFSETQ. The CDR3 consists of 14 residues. The CDR3 DNA sequence: TGCGCCAGCAGCTTGGGACAGGGGAATTCACCCCTCCACTTT. It is translated as CASSLGQGNSPLHF.

The chain recombines TRBV18 with TRBJ2-6; D not certain. Trimming removed 2 bases at V and 1 base at J, with 12 bases between. The CDR3 is made up of 17 amino acids. Germline loops: CDR1 KGHSH, CDR2 LQKENI. The CDR3 reads CASSPEDGGSGANVLTF. CDR3 DNA: TGTGCCAGCTCACCAGAGGATGGCGGATCTGGGGCCAACGTCCTGACTTTC.

The rearrangement joins TRBV2 to TRBJ1-5, with D possibly TRBD1 on 6 matching bases. The CDR3 covers 15 residues. Trimming removed 5 bases at V and 5 bases at J, with 16 bases between. The germline CDR1 and CDR2 sequences are SNHLY and FYNNEI. The CDR3 nucleotides read TGTGCCAGCAGTTCGGACAGAACAGGTGATCAGCCCCAGCATTTT. The encoded protein is CASSSDRTGDQPQHF.

V and J are TRBV6-5 and TRBJ1-4, with no clear D. The germline gives CDR1 MNHEY, CDR2 SVGAGI. V shed 0 bases and J shed 9 bases, with 8 bases lying between them. The CDR3 totals 13 residues. The CDR3 reads CASSYSAGKKLFF. CDR3 in DNA: TGTGCCAGCAGTTACTCGGCGGGGAAAAAACTGTTTTTT.

The V and J genes are TRBV11-2 and TRBJ2-4; D is ambiguous. V was trimmed by 4 bases and J by 2 bases, leaving 12 bases between them. CDR3 size: 15 residues. Germline CDR1 SGHAT, CDR2 FQNNGV. The CDR3 sequence: CASSSPGWSKNIQYF. Written as DNA, the CDR3 is TGTGCCAGCAGCTCCCCCGGGTGGTCCAAAAACATTCAGTACTTC. The whole variable domain, remainder taken from reference TRBV11-2 and TRBJ2-4, is EAGVAQSPRYKIIEKRQSVAFWCNPISGHATLYWYQQILGQGPKLLIQFQNNGVVDDSQLPKDRFSAERLKGVDSTLKIQPAKLEDSAVYLCASSSPGWSKNIQYFGAGTRLSVL.

This clone was observed once. The chain carries TRBV7-8 and TRBJ1-2, with 8 bases aligning to TRBD1. The germline CDR1 and CDR2 sequences are SGHVS and FQNEAQ. The trim removed 5 bases at V and 1 base at J, leaving 6 bases unmatched. The CDR3 spans 15 residues. Here the CDR3 reads CASSTRTGFNYGYTF. The CDR3 DNA follows: TGTGCCAGCAGCACCCGGACAGGGTTTAACTATGGCTACACCTTC. Combining the CDR3 with reference TRBV7-8 and TRBJ1-2 gives the whole variable domain GAGVSQSPRYKVAKRGQDVALRCDPISGHVSLFWYQQALGQGPEFLTYFQNEAQLDKSGLPSDRFFAERPEGSVSTLKIQRTQQEDSAVYLCASSTRTGFNYGYTFGSGTRLTVV.

J is TRBJ2-7 and V is TRBV21-1. TRBV21-1 is flagged as a pseudogene. This CDR3 is built from 8 residues. The CDR3 spells CASTPSTF. Here the CDR3 DNA reads TGTGCCAGCACTCCGTCGACCTTC.

As concerns this clone: The sample carries other DNA sequences with the same CDR3. The J gene is TRBJ1-4, the V gene TRBV14; a possible D gene is TRBD1 (5 bases). Per germline, CDR1 SGHDN and CDR2 FVKESK. CDR3 size: 13 residues. Trimming removed 3 bases at V and 4 bases at J, with 6 bases between. The CDR3 nucleotides read TGTGCCAGCAGCCAGGGGGTTAATGAAAAACTGTTTTTT. It codes for CASSQGVNEKLFF.

The chain joins TRBV30 to TRBJ2-5; no firm D call. Trimming left V 5 bases short and J 5 bases short, with 9 bases between. This CDR3 comprises 11 residues. CDR1 and CDR2 (germline): GTSNPN, SVGIG (reference sequence). The DNA of the CDR3 is TGTGCCTGGTTGCTCTGGGAGACCCAGTACTTC. Translation: CAWLLWETQYF.

The chain is built from TRBV10-1 and TRBJ2-1; a weak D match, TRBD2 (6 bases). Per the germline V gene, CDR1 is WNHNN and CDR2 is SYGVQD (reference sequence). This CDR3 region has 14 residues. Deletions cut 5 bases from V and 4 bases from J, with 12 bases between. The chain's CDR3 is CASSLAEGYNEQFF. The CDR3 DNA reads TGCGCCAGCAGTCTCGCGGAGGGGTACAATGAGCAGTTCTTC.

The J gene is TRBJ2-5, the V gene TRBV29-1; D tentatively fits TRBD1 or TRBD2 (5 bases each). This CDR3 region has 15 residues. V gave up 7 bases and J gave up 5 bases, with 23 bases separating them. Germline assignment: CDR1 SQVTM and CDR2 ANQGSEA. The CDR3 sequence is CSGGGRWDPRETQYF. In DNA, the CDR3 is TGCAGCGGCGGAGGCAGGTGGGACCCGAGGGAGACCCAGTACTTC.

CDR3 DNA sequence: TGTGCCTGGATGGGACAGGGGGCCGAGCAGTACTTC. It translates to CAWMGQGAEQYF. The V and J genes are TRBV30 and TRBJ2-7; TRBD1 agrees at 12 bases. The CDR3 is 12 amino acids. Looked up from germline, CDR1 is GTSNPN and CDR2 is SVGIG (reference sequence). V was pared by 4 bases and J by 6 bases, with 1 base of the junction left unmatched. The full variable domain, its missing parts supplied by reference TRBV30 and TRBJ2-7, is SQTIHQWPATLVQPVGSPLSLECTVEGTSNPNLYWYRQAAGRGLQLLFYSVGIGQISSEVPQNLSASRPQDRQFILSSKKLLLSDSGFYLCAWMGQGAEQYFGPGTRLTVT.

CDR3 DNA: TGTGCCTGTACTCTAGCGGGGGGTTACGAGCAGTACTTC. Its protein is CACTLAGGYEQYF. V and J are TRBV30 and TRBJ2-7; 11 bases fit TRBD2. The CDR3 totals 13 residues. V shed 6 bases and J 4 bases; nucleotides not matched to a gene: 5. Germline V lookup: CDR1 GTSNPN, CDR2 SVGIG (reference sequence).

This chain links TRBV6-5 with TRBJ2-2; D is perhaps TRBD2 (7 bases). Trimming cost V 5 bases and J 7 bases, with 11 bases left between them. The CDR3 is 13 amino acids. Germline lookup yields CDR1 MNHEY and CDR2 SVGAGI. CDR3 DNA sequence: TGTGCCAGCAGTAAGGGGGGGTACGGGGAGCTGTTTTTT. Translating it yields CASSKGGYGELFF.

This sequence joins TRBV29-1 and TRBJ2-5; TRBD1 or TRBD2 may be the D gene (6 bases each). CDR3 size: 13 residues. Per the germline V gene, CDR1 is SQVTM and CDR2 is ANQGSEA. V gave up 7 bases and J gave up 5 bases, with 17 bases separating them. CDR3 loop: CSGRQASGETQYF. Written as DNA, the CDR3 is TGCAGCGGTAGACAGGCCAGCGGGGAGACCCAGTACTTC.

Details on this clone: The junction differs from germline at one of its ends, possibly a read error. J is TRBJ2-1 and V is TRBV30, with TRBD2 matching 9 bases. This CDR3 region has 16 residues. CDR1 GTSNPN and CDR2 SVGIG come from the germline V gene (reference sequence). The CDR3 sequence: CAWSTQRLAGANEQFF. The CDR3 nucleotides are TGTGCTTGGAGTACTCAAAGATTAGCGGGAGCGAATGAGCAGTTCTTC.

Regarding this clone: This same CDR3 is encoded by further DNA sequences in the sample. The rearrangement joins TRBV18 to TRBJ1-2, with D possibly TRBD1 on 6 matching bases. Germline CDR1 reads KGHSH; CDR2 reads LQKENI. The V end lost 0 bases, the J end lost 5 bases, and 13 bases lay between the germline ends. The CDR3 extends over 15 amino acids. For the CDR3, the DNA is TGTGCCAGCTCACCACCGGCAGGGGTGCATTATGGCTACACCTTC. Encoded protein: CASSPPAGVHYGYTF.